A selection of T cell receptor beta chains follows, all from one sample in a study of T cells in localized non-small cell lung cancer. This table comes from immunoSEQ multiplex PCR, and its TCRdb copy is limited to in-frame clones, with some not included. The data show some 4,000 clones, around 25% seen once. The sequenced sample was lung tumor tissue, obtained before any cancer treatment. The receptors shown here come from a male donor at least 60 years old with stage I lung adenocarcinoma. Each CDR3 is given with its conserved first and last residue. A D gene is named only where the DNA matches it firmly. The listing skips clone size in some rows; elsewhere it reads once, few, many or a size class.

j_gene,v_gene,d_gene,abundance,CDR3aa,CDR3nt
TRBJ1-2,TRBV25-1,TRBD1,-,CASSSTGGAYYGYTF,TGTGCCAGCAGTTCTACAGGGGGCGCGTACTATGGCTACACCTTC
TRBJ2-7,TRBV11-3,-,medium-sized,CASSSQWGETYEQYF,TGTGCCAGCAGCTCCCAGTGGGGGGAGACCTACGAGCAGTACTTC
TRBJ1-6,TRBV6-8,TRBD1,-,CASHPTSGGGSYNSPLHF,TGTGCCAGTCACCCGACTTCAGGGGGGGGCTCCTATAATTCACCCCTCCACTTT
TRBJ2-1,TRBV5-1,-,few,CASSSDSGRNEQFF,TGCGCCAGCAGCTCAGACTCAGGACGGAATGAGCAGTTCTTC
TRBJ2-1,TRBV18,-,-,CASSPPFESGEQFF,TGTGCCAGCTCACCACCGTTTGAATCAGGGGAGCAGTTCTTC
TRBJ2-3,TRBV19,-,-,CATRQSSDTQYF,TGTGCCACCCGACAGTCATCAGATACGCAGTATTTT
TRBJ2-1,TRBV15,-,-,CATSRDSFLRSSYNEQFF,TGTGCCACCAGCAGAGATTCCTTTCTACGGAGCTCCTACAATGAGCAGTTCTTC
TRBJ2-7,TRBV6-8,-,few,CASSPQEPGEQYF,TGTGCCAGCAGTCCCCAAGAGCCCGGAGAGCAGTACTTC
TRBJ1-2,TRBV29-1,-,-,CSVDLGEVVNYGYTF,TGCAGCGTTGACCTGGGGGAGGTAGTTAACTATGGCTACACCTTC
TRBJ2-5,TRBV2,-,-,CASSVGDRQTQYF,TGTGCCAGCAGCGTAGGCGACAGACAGACCCAGTACTTC
TRBJ2-7,TRBV6-8,-,-,CASSYRRQVYEQYF,TGTGCCAGCAGTTACAGGCGACAGGTATACGAGCAGTACTTC